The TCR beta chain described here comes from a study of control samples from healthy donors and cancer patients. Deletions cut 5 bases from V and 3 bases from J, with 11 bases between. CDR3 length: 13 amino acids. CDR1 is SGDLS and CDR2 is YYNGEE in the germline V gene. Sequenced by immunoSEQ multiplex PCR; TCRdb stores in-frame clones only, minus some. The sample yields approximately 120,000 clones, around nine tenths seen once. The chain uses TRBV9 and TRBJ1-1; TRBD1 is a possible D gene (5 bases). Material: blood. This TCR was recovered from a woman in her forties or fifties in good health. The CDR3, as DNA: TGTGCCAGCAGTGCCTGGGACTACACTGAAGCTTTCTTT. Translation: CASSAWDYTEAFF.